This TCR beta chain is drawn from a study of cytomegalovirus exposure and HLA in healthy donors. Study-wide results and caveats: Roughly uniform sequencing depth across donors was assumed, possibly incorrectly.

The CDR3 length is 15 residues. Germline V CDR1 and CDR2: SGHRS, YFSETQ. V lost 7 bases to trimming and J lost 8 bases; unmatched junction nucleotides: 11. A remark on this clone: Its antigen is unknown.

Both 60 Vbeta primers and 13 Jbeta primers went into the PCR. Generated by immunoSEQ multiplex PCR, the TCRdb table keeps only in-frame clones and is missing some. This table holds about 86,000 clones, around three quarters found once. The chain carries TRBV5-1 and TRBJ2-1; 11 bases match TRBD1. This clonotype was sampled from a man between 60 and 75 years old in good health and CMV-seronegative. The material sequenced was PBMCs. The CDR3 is CASFPRTGGSDEQFF. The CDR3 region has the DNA TGCGCCAGCTTCCCAAGGACAGGGGGCTCGGATGAGCAGTTCTTC.